One sample yielded the 16 T cell receptor beta chains listed below, sequenced in a study of early stage breast cancer tumors. Clones were sequenced by immunoSEQ multiplex PCR, and TCRdb holds only the in-frame ones, with some missing. The data contain tens of thousands of clones, around 90% of them singletons. Sequencing was performed on blood. The receptor source for this set is a person between 65 and 80 years old with breast cancer.

The rearrangement links TRBV11-3 to TRBJ2-1, with 7 bases identical to TRBD1. Trimming removed 6 bases from V and 7 bases from J; junction bases left unmatched: 9. The CDR3 runs 14 residues. The germline gives CDR1 SGHNT, CDR2 YENEEA. The CDR3 spells CASSAEKGANEQFF. The CDR3, as DNA: TGTGCCAGCAGTGCGGAGAAGGGGGCAAATGAGCAGTTCTTC.

This chain joins TRBV28 and TRBJ2-7, with 7 bases aligning to TRBD1. Germline CDR1 MDHEN, CDR2 SYDVKM. The CDR3 runs to 16 residues. Trimming took 7 bases from V and 4 from J; bases not matched to a gene: 16. The CDR3, as DNA: TGTGCCAGCACCCCCGGTGACAGGGCCATATCTTACGAGCAGTACTTC. Amino acid sequence: CASTPGDRAISYEQYF.

The V call is TRBV5-4, the J call TRBJ2-3; TRBD1 is a possible D gene (5 bases). V was shortened by 3 bases and J by 4 bases, with 12 bases between the two germline ends. Germline CDR1 SGHNT, CDR2 YYREEE (reference sequence). The CDR3 loop spans 14 amino acids. DNA for the CDR3: TGTGCCAGCAGCTGGGATAGGGGCGCAGATACGCAGTATTTT. This sequence encodes CASSWDRGADTQYF. Full variable domain (outside the CDR3, taken from reference TRBV5-4 and TRBJ2-3): ETGVTQSPTHLIKTRGQQVTLRCSSQSGHNTVSWYQQALGQGPQFIFQYYREEENGRGNFPPRFSGLQFPNYSSELNVNALELDDSALYLCASSWDRGADTQYFGPGTRLTVL.

This clone was observed a single time. The rearrangement uses TRBV7-8 and TRBJ2-4; tentative D call: TRBD2 (6 bases). This CDR3 contains 13 residues. Trimming pared 4 bases from V and 9 bases from J, leaving 13 bases between. CDR1 and CDR2 from the germline V gene are SGHVS and FQNEAQ. As DNA, the CDR3 is TGTGCCAGCAGCTCAGCCGGGAGTATCATTCAGTACTTC. The encoded protein is CASSSAGSIIQYF.

The rearrangement joins TRBV25-1 to TRBJ1-2; 10 nucleotides agree with TRBD1. The V segment lost 4 bases and the J segment 4 bases; nucleotides outside the gene matches: 9. The CDR3 has 16 amino acids. The germline V gene has CDR1 MGHDK and CDR2 SYGVNS. CDR3: CASSGSGTGELYGYTF. In DNA, the CDR3 is TGTGCCAGCAGTGGATCCGGGACAGGGGAACTCTATGGCTACACCTTC.

The chain recombines TRBV5-8 with TRBJ2-4; D perhaps matches TRBD2 (5 bases). Germline lookup yields CDR1 SGHTS and CDR2 YDEGEE. The CDR3 consists of 12 residues. V was pared by 0 bases and J by 11 bases, with 9 bases between. CDR3 protein: CASSLAEGVQYF. The CDR3 nucleotides read TGTGCCAGCAGCTTGGCCGAGGGCGTTCAGTACTTC.

The V gene is TRBV29-1, the J gene TRBJ1-4; D gene uncertain. Germline loops: CDR1 SQVTM, CDR2 ANQGSEA. The V end lost 7 bases, the J end lost 6 bases, and 12 bases lay between the germline ends. The CDR3 is 12 amino acids. CDR3: CSAGRRDEKLFF. The CDR3 DNA sequence: TGCAGCGCTGGTCGGAGGGATGAAAAACTGTTTTTT. Together with reference TRBV29-1 and TRBJ1-4, the CDR3 gives the full variable domain: SAVISQKPSRDICQRGTSLTIQCQVDSQVTMMFWYRQQPGQSLTLIATANQGSEATYESGFVIDKFPISRPNLTFSTLTVSNMSPEDSSIYLCSAGRRDEKLFFGSGTQLSVL.

The rearrangement joins TRBV9 to TRBJ2-1, with D possibly TRBD2 on 7 matching bases. Germline values: CDR1 SGDLS, CDR2 YYNGEE. Trimming took off 0 bases at V and 10 bases at J, with 14 bases between the two ends. CDR3 length: 14 amino acids. CDR3 bases: TGTGCCAGCAGCGTAGGGGGGGGCTCTCGGGAGCAGTTCTTC. It is translated as CASSVGGGSREQFF.

The chain joins TRBV15 to TRBJ2-1, with 7 bases lining up with TRBD2. CDR1 and CDR2 from the germline V gene are LNHNV and YYDKDF (reference sequence). CDR3 length: 15 residues. V was pared by 0 bases and J by 10 bases, with 9 bases of the junction left unmatched. The CDR3 sequence: CATSRDVPSGVEQFF. The CDR3, as DNA: TGTGCCACCAGCAGAGATGTCCCCAGCGGGGTGGAGCAGTTCTTC. Looking up the rest from reference TRBV15 and TRBJ2-1 gives the full variable domain: DAMVIQNPRYQVTQFGKPVTLSCSQTLNHNVMYWYQQKSSQAPKLLFHYYDKDFNNEADTPDNFQSRRPNTSFCFLDIRSPGLGDTAMYLCATSRDVPSGVEQFFGPGTRLTVL.

The chain has TRBV7-2 and TRBJ2-3, with TRBD2 matching over 7 bases. CDR3 length: 15 amino acids. Germline CDR1 and CDR2: SGHTA and FQGNSA. Losses at the gene ends were 4 bases for V and 0 bases for J; bases not matched to a gene: 4. The CDR3 reads CASSSAGLSTDTQYF. The CDR3 bases are TGTGCCAGCAGCTCAGCGGGGCTTAGCACAGATACGCAGTATTTT.

The chain couples TRBV9 to TRBJ2-5, with 11 positions matching TRBD2. The V gene's germline CDR1 is SGDLS and CDR2 YYNGEE. V shed 3 bases, J shed 5 bases, and the junction held 6 bases outside the gene matches. The CDR3 is made up of 15 amino acids. The CDR3 is CASSAQTSGGETQYF. For the CDR3, the DNA is TGTGCCAGCAGCGCCCAAACTAGCGGGGGTGAGACCCAGTACTTC.

The rearrangement links TRBV11-3 to TRBJ2-1; weak D call: TRBD2 (7 bases). V lost 1 base and J 6 bases, leaving 13 bases between the germline ends. The CDR3 has 15 amino acids. Germline V gene lookup returns CDR1 SGHNT and CDR2 YENEEA. CDR3 in DNA: TGTGCCAGCAGCTTAGTGGGGGGGGCTGGCAATGAGCAGTTCTTC. Translating it yields CASSLVGGAGNEQFF.

This chain uses TRBV30 with TRBJ1-1; possibly TRBD1 for D (5 bases). CDR1 is GTSNPN, CDR2 SVGIG, per germline (reference sequence). V gave up 4 bases and J gave up 10 bases, with 19 bases separating them. CDR3 length equals 13 residues. The CDR3 here is CAWINGGSGAAFF. Here the CDR3 DNA reads TGTGCCTGGATCAACGGGGGGTCTGGTGCAGCTTTCTTT.

The chain recombines TRBV10-3 with TRBJ1-1; 10 bases are shared with TRBD1. Germline CDR1 reads ENHRY; CDR2 reads SYGVKD. Trimming at V came to 4 bases and at J to 0 bases, leaving 8 bases not matched to a gene. The CDR3 consists of 17 residues. This CDR3 is CAISGRDRGNMNTEAFF. For the CDR3, the DNA is TGTGCCATCAGTGGCCGGGACAGGGGTAACATGAACACTGAAGCTTTCTTT.

This chain connects TRBV29-1 to TRBJ1-1; TRBD1 is a possible D gene (6 bases). Per the germline V gene, CDR1 is SQVTM and CDR2 is ANQGSEA. The CDR3 is 12 residues long. The V end lost 4 bases, the J end lost 11 bases, and 17 bases lay between the germline ends. CDR3 residues: CSVAVSWGGAFF. CDR3 sequence (DNA): TGCAGCGTTGCCGTCTCTTGGGGGGGCGCTTTCTTT.

This clone is medium-sized in the sample. The gene calls are TRBV4-1 and TRBJ1-1, with D perhaps matching TRBD1 (5 bases). The CDR3 totals 14 residues. V gave up 2 bases and J gave up 5 bases, with 12 bases separating them. The V gene's germline CDR1 is MGHRA and CDR2 YSYEKL. CDR3 protein: CASSQRQSLTEAFF. The CDR3 DNA is TGCGCCAGCAGCCAAAGACAGTCTCTGACTGAAGCTTTCTTT.